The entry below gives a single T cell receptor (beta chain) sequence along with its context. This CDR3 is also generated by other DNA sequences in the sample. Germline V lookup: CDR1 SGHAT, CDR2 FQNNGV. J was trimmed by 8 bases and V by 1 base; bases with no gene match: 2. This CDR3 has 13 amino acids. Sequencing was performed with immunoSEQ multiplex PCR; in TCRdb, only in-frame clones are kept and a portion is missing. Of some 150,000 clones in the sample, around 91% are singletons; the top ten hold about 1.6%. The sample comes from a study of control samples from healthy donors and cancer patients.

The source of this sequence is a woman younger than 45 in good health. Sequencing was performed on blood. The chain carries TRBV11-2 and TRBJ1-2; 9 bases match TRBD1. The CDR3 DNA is TGTGCCAGCAGCTTAGGGACAGGGGACGGCTACACCTTC. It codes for CASSLGTGDGYTF.